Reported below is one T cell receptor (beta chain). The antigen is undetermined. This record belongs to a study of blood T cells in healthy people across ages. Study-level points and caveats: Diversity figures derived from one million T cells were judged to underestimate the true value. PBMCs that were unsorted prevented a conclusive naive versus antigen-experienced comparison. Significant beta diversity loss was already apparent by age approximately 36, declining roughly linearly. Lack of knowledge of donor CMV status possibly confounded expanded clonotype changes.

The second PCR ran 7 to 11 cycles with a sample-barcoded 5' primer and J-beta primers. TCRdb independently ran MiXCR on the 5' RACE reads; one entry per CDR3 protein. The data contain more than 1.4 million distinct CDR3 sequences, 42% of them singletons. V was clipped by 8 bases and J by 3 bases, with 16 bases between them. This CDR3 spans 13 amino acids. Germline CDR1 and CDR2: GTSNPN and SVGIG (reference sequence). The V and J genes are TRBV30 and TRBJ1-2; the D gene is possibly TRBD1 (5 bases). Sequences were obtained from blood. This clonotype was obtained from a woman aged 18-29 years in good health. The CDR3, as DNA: TGTGCCGGTCAAGGGGCGCGGTACTATGGCTACACCTTC. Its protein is CAGQGARYYGYTF. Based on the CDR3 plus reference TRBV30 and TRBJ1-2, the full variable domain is SQTIHQWPATLVQPVGSPLSLECTVEGTSNPNLYWYRQAAGRGLQLLFYSVGIGQISSEVPQNLSASRPQDRQFILSSKKLLLSDSGFYLCAGQGARYYGYTFGSGTRLTVV.